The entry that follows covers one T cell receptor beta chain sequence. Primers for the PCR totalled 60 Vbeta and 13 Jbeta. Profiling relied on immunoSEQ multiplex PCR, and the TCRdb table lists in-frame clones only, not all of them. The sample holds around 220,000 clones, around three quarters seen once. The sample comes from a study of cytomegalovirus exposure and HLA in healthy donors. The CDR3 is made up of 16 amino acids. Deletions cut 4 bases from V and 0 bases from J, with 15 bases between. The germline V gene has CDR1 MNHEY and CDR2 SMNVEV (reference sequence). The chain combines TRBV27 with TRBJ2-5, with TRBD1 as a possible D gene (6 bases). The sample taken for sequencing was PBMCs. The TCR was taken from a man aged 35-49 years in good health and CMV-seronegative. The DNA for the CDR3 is TGTGCCAGCAGTTCTTTCACCGGGACATACCAAGAGACCCAGTACTTC. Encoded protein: CASSSFTGTYQETQYF.